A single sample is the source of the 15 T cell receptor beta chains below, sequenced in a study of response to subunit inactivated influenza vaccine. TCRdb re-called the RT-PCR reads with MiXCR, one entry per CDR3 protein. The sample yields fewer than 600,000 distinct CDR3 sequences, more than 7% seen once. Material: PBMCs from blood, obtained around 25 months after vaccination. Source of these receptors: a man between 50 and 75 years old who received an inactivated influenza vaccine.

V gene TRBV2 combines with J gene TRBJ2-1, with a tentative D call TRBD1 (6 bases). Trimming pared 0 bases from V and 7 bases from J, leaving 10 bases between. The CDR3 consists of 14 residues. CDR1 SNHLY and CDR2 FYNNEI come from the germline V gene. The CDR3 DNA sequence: TGTGCCAGCAGTGAAGCGCCCAGGGGAAATGAGCAGTTCTTC. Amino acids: CASSEAPRGNEQFF.

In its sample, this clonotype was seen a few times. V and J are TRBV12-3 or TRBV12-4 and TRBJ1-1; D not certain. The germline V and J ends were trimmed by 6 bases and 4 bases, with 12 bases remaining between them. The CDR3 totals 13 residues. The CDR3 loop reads CASRQEGGTEAFF. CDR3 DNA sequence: TGTGCCAGCAGACAAGAGGGAGGCACTGAAGCTTTCTTT.

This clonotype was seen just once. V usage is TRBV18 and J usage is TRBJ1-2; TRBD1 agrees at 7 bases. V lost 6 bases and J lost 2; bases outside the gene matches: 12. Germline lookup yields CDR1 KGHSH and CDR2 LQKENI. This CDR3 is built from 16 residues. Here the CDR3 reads CASSVTGTVPNYGYTF. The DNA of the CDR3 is TGTGCCAGCTCCGTCACGGGGACAGTGCCCAACTATGGCTACACCTTC.

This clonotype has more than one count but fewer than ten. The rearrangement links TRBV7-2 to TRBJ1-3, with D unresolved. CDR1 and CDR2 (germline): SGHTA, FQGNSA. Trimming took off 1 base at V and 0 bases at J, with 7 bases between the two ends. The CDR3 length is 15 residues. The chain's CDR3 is CASSLVPYSGNTIYF. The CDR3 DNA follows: TGTGCCAGCAGCTTAGTCCCATACTCTGGAAACACCATATATTTT.

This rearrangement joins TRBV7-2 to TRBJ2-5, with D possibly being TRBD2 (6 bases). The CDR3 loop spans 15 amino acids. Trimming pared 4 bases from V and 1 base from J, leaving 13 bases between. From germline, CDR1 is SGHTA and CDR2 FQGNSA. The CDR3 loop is CASSSGLTGQETQYF. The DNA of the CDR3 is TGTGCCAGCAGCTCGGGACTTACGGGCCAAGAGACCCAGTACTTC.

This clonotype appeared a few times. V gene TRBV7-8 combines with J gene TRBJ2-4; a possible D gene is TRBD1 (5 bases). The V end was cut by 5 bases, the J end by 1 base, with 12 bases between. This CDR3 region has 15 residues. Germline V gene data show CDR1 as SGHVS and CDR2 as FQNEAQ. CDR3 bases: TGTGCCAGCAGCATTGGCAGGGTGGCCAAAAACATTCAGTACTTC. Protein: CASSIGRVAKNIQYF.

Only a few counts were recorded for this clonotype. In nucleotides, the CDR3 is TGTGCCAGCAGCTCACAGGGGGCGGAAGAAAAACTGTTTTTT. This sequence encodes CASSSQGAEEKLFF. The chain combines TRBV7-2 with TRBJ1-4; TRBD1 matches 9 bases. Germline CDR1 is SGHTA and CDR2 is FQGNSA. V was pared by 4 bases and J by 8 bases, with 5 bases of the junction left unmatched. This CDR3 has 14 residues.

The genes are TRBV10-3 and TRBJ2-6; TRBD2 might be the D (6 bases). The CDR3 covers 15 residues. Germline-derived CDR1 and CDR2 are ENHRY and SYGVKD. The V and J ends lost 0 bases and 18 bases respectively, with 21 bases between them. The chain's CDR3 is CAISESMAGPRLGTF. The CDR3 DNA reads TGTGCCATCAGTGAGTCGATGGCGGGACCTCGGTTGGGGACTTTC.

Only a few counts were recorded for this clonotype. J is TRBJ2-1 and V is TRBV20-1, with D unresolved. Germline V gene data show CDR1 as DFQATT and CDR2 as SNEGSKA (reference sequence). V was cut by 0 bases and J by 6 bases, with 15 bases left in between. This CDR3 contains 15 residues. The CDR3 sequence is CSARDQTALRNEQFF. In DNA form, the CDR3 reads TGCAGTGCTAGAGATCAGACGGCCCTCCGCAATGAGCAGTTCTTC.

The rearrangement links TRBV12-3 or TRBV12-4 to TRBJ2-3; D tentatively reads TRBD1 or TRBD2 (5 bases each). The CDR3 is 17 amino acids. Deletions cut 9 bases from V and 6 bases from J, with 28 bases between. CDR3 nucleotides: TGTGCCAGTACTTCCGTGGGACCACGGATAAGACATGATACGCAGTATTTT. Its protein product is CASTSVGPRIRHDTQYF.

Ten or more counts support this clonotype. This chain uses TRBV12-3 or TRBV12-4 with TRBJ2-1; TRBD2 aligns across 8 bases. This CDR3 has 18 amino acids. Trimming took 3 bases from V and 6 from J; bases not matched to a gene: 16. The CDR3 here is CASSFRATQSGSPNEQFF. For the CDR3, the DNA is TGTGCCAGCAGTTTTAGGGCCACCCAAAGCGGGAGCCCCAATGAGCAGTTCTTC.

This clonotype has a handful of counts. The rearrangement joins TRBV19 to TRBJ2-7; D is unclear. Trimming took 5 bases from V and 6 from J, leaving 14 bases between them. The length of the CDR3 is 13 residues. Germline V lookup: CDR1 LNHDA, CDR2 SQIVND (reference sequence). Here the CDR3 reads CASSGQVSFEQYF. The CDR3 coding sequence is TGTGCCAGTAGTGGGCAGGTTAGCTTCGAGCAGTACTTC.

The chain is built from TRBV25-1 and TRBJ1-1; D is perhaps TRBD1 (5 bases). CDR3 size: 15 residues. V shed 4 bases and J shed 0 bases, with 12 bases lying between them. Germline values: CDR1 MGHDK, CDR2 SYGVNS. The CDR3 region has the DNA TGTGCCAGCAGTGCTCCAGGGAGCCTGAACACTGAAGCTTTCTTT. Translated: CASSAPGSLNTEAFF.

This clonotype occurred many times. The CDR3 region has the DNA TGTGCCAGCAGAGAAACTAGCGGGAGCCTCTACAATGAGCAGTTCTTC. As protein: CASRETSGSLYNEQFF. The chain recombines TRBV6-1 with TRBJ2-1; 11 positions agree with TRBD2. V shed 6 bases and J 3 bases; nucleotides not matched to a gene: 7. CDR3 size: 16 residues. Germline V gene data show CDR1 as MNHNS and CDR2 as SASEGT.

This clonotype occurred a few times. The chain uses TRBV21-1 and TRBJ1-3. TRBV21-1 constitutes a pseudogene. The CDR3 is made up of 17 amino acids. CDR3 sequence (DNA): TGTGCCAGCAGCAAAAGAGGAACGGCGGCCACTGGAAACACCATATATTTT. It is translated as CASSKRGTAATGNTIYF.